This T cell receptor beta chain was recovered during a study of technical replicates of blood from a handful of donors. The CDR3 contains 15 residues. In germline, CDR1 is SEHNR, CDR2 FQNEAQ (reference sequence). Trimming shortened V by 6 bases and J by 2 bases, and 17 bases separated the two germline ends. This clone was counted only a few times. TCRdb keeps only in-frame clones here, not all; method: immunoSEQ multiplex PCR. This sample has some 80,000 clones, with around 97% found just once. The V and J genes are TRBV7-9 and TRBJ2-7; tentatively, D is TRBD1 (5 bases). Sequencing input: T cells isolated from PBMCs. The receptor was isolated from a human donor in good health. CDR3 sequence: CASSPPEKQAYEQYF. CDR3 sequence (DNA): TGTGCCAGCAGTCCCCCGGAGAAACAGGCCTACGAGCAGTACTTC.